This T cell receptor beta chain was obtained from a study of blood T cell repertoires in COVID-19 (dated by TCRdb to 2018 to 2021). Study-level background: Samples covering the acute and convalescent phases of COVID-19 were provided by collaborators in the United States, Italy and Spain. Sample metadata almost always included a de-identified subject ID, COVID-19 status, age in years and sex. The repertoires were released in a freely available public database meant as a resource for research on the immune response to SARS-CoV-2. The prospective study material was composed of cDNA or gDNA derived from T cells, B-cell-depleted T cells, or PBMCs. Deeply sampled blood TCRbeta repertoires from subjects exposed to, actively infected with, or recovered from COVID-19 were included in the dataset. Samples came from the ongoing ImmuneRACE study (first 160 participants) plus 1,254 subjects from 6 global collaborators. HLA class I and class II types, where available, came from metadata supplied by the sample provider rather than from assay-based typing.

Trimming takes 0 bases from V and 2 bases from J, and the germline ends sit 9 bases apart. The CDR1 and CDR2 encoded by the germline V gene are SGHRS and YFSETQ. The CDR3 numbers 16 residues from cysteine through phenylalanine. Only the CDR3 region is kept as DNA, spanning 48 bases read in frame from base 1. A word on this clone: Its antigen is currently not known. There are no base qualities to consult, and no much larger clone falls within one base.

What the research found in general, with its limitations: The quantity of clinical and demographic metadata differed by source and by participant and was supplied without curation.

Samples from volunteer blood donors who had recovered from COVID-19 were contributed by a second Seattle source. Each collaborating institution followed its own protocols to collect whole blood in K2EDTA tubes. For TCRbeta analysis, collaborator samples were shipped as frozen whole blood, as isolated PBMCs, or as DNA extracted from either sample type. The immunoSEQ Assay, a bias-controlled multiplex PCR, was used to amplify TCRbeta CDR3 regions from genomic DNA. In the source study's methods: Within the assay, amplification of reference gene primers was used to estimate how many nucleated cells each sample contained. Sequence reads were collapsed and filtered to measure the absolute abundance of every unique TCRbeta CDR3 rearrangement. For each sample, productive Simpson clonality was calculated as the square root of Simpson's diversity index across productive rearrangements. Here the immuneACCESS table is served through TCRdb, limited to in-frame sequences with V and J called. Missing clones are a known gap in these copies; in checked studies unresolved V genes cover under half, and the rest lacks a known reason. That table supplies the V and J calls and clone size; D and trimming were determined from the DNA. The sample data list about 240,000 clones, and about nine tenths of these were observed just once. The ten largest clones add up to approximately 7.6% of the sample.

The chain is assembled from TRBV5-1 and TRBJ1-6, with TRBD1 as a weak D call on 6 bases. The clonotype comes from a man in his sixties who had recovered from COVID-19. Sample: peripheral blood. The bases are TGCGCCAGCAGCTTGGACAGGGCCCCCTATAATTCACCCCTCCACTTT. This sequence encodes CASSLDRAPYNSPLHF.